The clone carrying this T cell receptor beta chain was found once. Its antigen is not known. The data derive from a study of T cell responses to AZD1222 COVID-19 vaccine. Method: immunoSEQ multiplex PCR; TCRdb's copy keeps in-frame clones and lacks some. This table holds 150,000 to 200,000 clones, about nine tenths found once. V was cut by 2 bases and J by 3 bases, with 11 bases left in between. This CDR3 has 14 residues. Germline CDR1 MNHEY, CDR2 SVGAGI. The study's findings and limits: The donors showed a predominance of white British ancestry and of females, with possible underestimation of clonal diversity.

Sequenced material: peripheral blood, taken 28 days after the second AZD1222 dose. This chain uses TRBV6-5 with TRBJ2-7; D gene ambiguous. The clonotype originates from an adult who received the AZD1222 COVID-19 vaccine. CDR3 sequence reads: CASSYRGQYYEQYF. The CDR3, as DNA: TGTGCCAGCAGTTACCGCGGCCAGTACTACGAGCAGTACTTC.